This T cell receptor beta chain came from a study of T cell repertoires in cytomegalovirus infection. Study-level results: CMV-specific TCR beta clonotypes restricted by HLA-C dominated the ex vivo response.

There are 12 residues in the CDR3. Germline V gene sequence: CDR1 SEHNR, CDR2 FQNEAQ (reference sequence). V was pared by 8 bases and J by 5 bases, with 12 bases between. TCRdb recomputed calls from the reads with MiXCR, one row per CDR3 protein. The profile shows roughly 730,000 distinct CDR3 sequences, about 30% of them singletons. In its sample, this clonotype was seen many times. Its antigen is as yet unknown. The input for sequencing was cultured PBMCs, taken from culture after CMV antigen stimulation. The clonotype originates from a human donor in good health (CMV status not recorded). Some clones in this sample may be carry-over from other donors' samples. The chain has TRBV7-9 and TRBJ2-5, with D possibly matching TRBD1 (5 bases). CDR3: CASRQLDETQYF. As DNA, the CDR3 is TGTGCCAGCCGACAGTTGGATGAGACCCAGTACTTC.